One sample yielded the 21 T cell receptor beta chains listed below, sequenced in a study of T cells in tumors after PD-1 blockade. Sequencing used immunoSEQ multiplex PCR; TCRdb keeps in-frame clones, though not all of them. The sample consists of approximately 60,000 clones, around 74% of them appearing once. The sequences come from PBMCs, collected after anti-PD-1 treatment. Source of these receptors: a human donor with basal cell carcinoma.

The chain couples TRBV4-1 to TRBJ2-5; D is unresolved. There are 13 residues in the CDR3. Germline loops: CDR1 MGHRA, CDR2 YSYEKL. V was clipped by 1 base and J by 5 bases, with 8 bases between them. CDR3 in amino acids: CASSQVGIETQYF. The CDR3 DNA follows: TGCGCCAGCAGCCAAGTGGGCATTGAGACCCAGTACTTC.

This clone was observed a few times. The rearrangement joins TRBV27 to TRBJ1-4; unclear D gene. The CDR3 has 14 residues. V was trimmed by 3 bases and J by 0 bases, leaving 5 bases between them. From germline, CDR1 is MNHEY and CDR2 SMNVEV (reference sequence). The chain's CDR3 is CASSLGATNEKLFF. The CDR3, as DNA: TGTGCCAGCAGTTTGGGAGCAACTAATGAAAAACTGTTTTTT.

This clone has a single count. This sequence joins TRBV18 and TRBJ1-2; 7 nucleotides align to TRBD1. This CDR3 has 14 residues. V was clipped by 3 bases and J by 2 bases; unmatched bases: 3. Per germline, CDR1 KGHSH and CDR2 LQKENI. The CDR3 DNA sequence: TGTGCCAGCTCACCCCAGACAGGGAACTATGGCTACACCTTC. The encoded protein is CASSPQTGNYGYTF. The full variable domain, with the rest looked up from reference TRBV18 and TRBJ1-2, is NAGVMQNPRHLVRRRGQEARLRCSPMKGHSHVYWYRQLPEEGLKFMVYLQKENIIDESGMPKERFSAEFPKEGPSILRIQQVVRGDSAAYFCASSPQTGNYGYTFGSGTRLTVV.

The rearrangement links TRBV5-1 to TRBJ2-3; 9 positions agree with TRBD1. Germline lookup yields CDR1 SGHRS and CDR2 YFSETQ. The CDR3 has 15 residues. V lost 4 bases and J lost 1; bases outside the gene matches: 4. The chain's CDR3 is CASSRWTGGTDTQYF. In nucleotides, the CDR3 is TGCGCCAGCAGCCGTTGGACAGGGGGCACAGATACGCAGTATTTT. Looking up the rest from reference TRBV5-1 and TRBJ2-3 gives the full variable domain: KAGVTQTPRYLIKTRGQQVTLSCSPISGHRSVSWYQQTPGQGLQFLFEYFSETQRNKGNFPGRFSGRQFSNSRSEMNVSTLELGDSALYLCASSRWTGGTDTQYFGPGTRLTVL.

This clone was seen a single time. CDR3 in amino acids: CASSLPAGGEETQYF. The CDR3 DNA follows: TGTGCCAGCAGCTTACCAGCGGGGGGGGAAGAGACCCAGTACTTC. The chain links TRBV7-2 to TRBJ2-5, with 10 bases identical to TRBD2. V trimming: 2 bases; J trimming: 3 bases; junction bases outside the gene matches: 3. This CDR3 comprises 15 residues. The germline CDR1 and CDR2 sequences are SGHTA and FQGNSA.

This sequence joins TRBV30 and TRBJ2-2; 7 nucleotides match TRBD1. V gave up 4 bases and J gave up 1 base; unmatched junction bases: 9. CDR1 and CDR2 (germline): GTSNPN, SVGIG (reference sequence). This CDR3 spans 16 amino acids. The CDR3: CAWTHEGTENTGELFF. The CDR3 DNA sequence: TGTGCCTGGACCCATGAAGGGACAGAGAACACCGGGGAGCTGTTTTTT.

This chain connects TRBV19 to TRBJ2-2; 11 bases agree with TRBD1. The CDR3 length is 15 residues. CDR1 and CDR2 from the germline V gene are LNHDA and SQIVND (reference sequence). V dropped 6 bases and J dropped 6; count of bases not matched to a gene: 6. CDR3 protein: CASRTPGQGAGELFF. DNA of the CDR3: TGTGCCAGTAGGACACCGGGACAGGGGGCCGGGGAGCTGTTTTTT.

To note about this clone: Sequence at one end of the junction differs from germline and may be a read error. V is TRBV19 and J is TRBJ2-3; 7 nucleotides align to TRBD2. Germline loops: CDR1 LNHDA, CDR2 SQIVND (reference sequence). CDR3 length: 15 amino acids. The CDR3 protein is CASSIAGGPTNTQYF. CDR3 in DNA: TGTGCCAGTAGTATAGCGGGGGGACCCACAAATACGCAGTATTTT.

V usage is TRBV6-2 or TRBV6-3 and J usage is TRBJ2-3; perhaps TRBD2 as D (7 bases). CDR3 length: 14 amino acids. CDR1 is MNHEY, CDR2 SVGEGT, per germline. The V end was cut by 2 bases, the J end by 7 bases, with 13 bases between. DNA of the CDR3: TGTGCCAGCAGTTACGGCGGGGGCTTGAATACGCAGTATTTT. Its protein is CASSYGGGLNTQYF.

CDR3 region: CASSLQVTYEQYF. The CDR3 DNA follows: TGTGCCAGCAGCTTACAGGTAACCTACGAGCAGTACTTC. The rearrangement uses TRBV7-9 and TRBJ2-7; no definite D call. The germline V gene has CDR1 SEHNR and CDR2 FQNEAQ (reference sequence). The CDR3 totals 13 residues. Trimming pared 2 bases from V and 2 bases from J, leaving 7 bases between. Filled out from reference TRBV7-9 and TRBJ2-7, the complete variable domain reads DTGVSQNPRHKITKRGQNVTFRCDPISEHNRLYWYRQTLGQGPEFLTYFQNEAQLEKSRLLSDRFSAERPKGSFSTLEIQRTEQGDSAMYLCASSLQVTYEQYFGPGTRLTVT.

V usage is TRBV14 and J usage is TRBJ2-6, with TRBD1 identical over 11 bases. This CDR3 is built from 23 residues. V lost 0 bases and J lost 0; bases outside the gene matches: 16. The germline CDR1 and CDR2 sequences are SGHDN and FVKESK. DNA for the CDR3: TGTGCCAGCAGCCAAGATACCCGACGGACAGGGGGCATGGGGCTCTCTGGGGCCAACGTCCTGACTTTC. Amino acids: CASSQDTRRTGGMGLSGANVLTF.

This clone was counted between two and nine times. V usage is TRBV28 and J usage is TRBJ2-1; TRBD2 matches at 13 bases. The CDR3 totals 15 residues. The V segment lost 6 bases and the J segment 7 bases; nucleotides outside the gene matches: 6. CDR1 and CDR2 (germline): MDHEN, SYDVKM. The CDR3 sequence: CASSQTSGGLNEQFF. DNA of the CDR3: TGTGCCAGCAGCCAGACTAGCGGGGGGTTGAATGAGCAGTTCTTC.

V and J are TRBV10-3 and TRBJ2-5; TRBD1 might be the D (6 bases). V was trimmed by 9 bases and J by 4 bases, leaving 18 bases between them. CDR3 length: 14 residues. The germline gives CDR1 ENHRY, CDR2 SYGVKD. The CDR3 nucleotides read TGTGCCATGTCCGACCCAGGGGCGGGAGAGACCCAGTACTTC. Translation gives CAMSDPGAGETQYF.

The CDR3 DNA sequence: TGTGCCACCAGTGGTCTAGCGGGGGCCCGACCCAACCAAGAGACCCAGTACTTC. Translating it yields CATSGLAGARPNQETQYF. The V and J genes are TRBV24-1 and TRBJ2-5; 10 bases are a match to TRBD2. Germline lookup yields CDR1 KGHDR and CDR2 SFDVKD. The CDR3 spans 18 residues. J lost 0 bases, V lost 5 bases, and 11 bases had no gene match.

The chain carries TRBV30 and TRBJ1-5; D perhaps matches TRBD1 (5 bases). Germline CDR1 GTSNPN, CDR2 SVGIG (reference sequence). The V and J ends lost 5 bases and 4 bases respectively, with 18 bases between them. This CDR3 spans 15 amino acids. The CDR3: CAWDLAGRVNQPQHF. CDR3 DNA: TGTGCCTGGGACCTGGCAGGGAGAGTTAATCAGCCCCAGCATTTT.

V is TRBV7-9 and J is TRBJ1-1; weak D call: TRBD1 (6 bases). This CDR3 contains 15 residues. Germline lookup yields CDR1 SEHNR and CDR2 FQNEAQ (reference sequence). V was trimmed by 3 bases and J by 11 bases, leaving 22 bases between them. The CDR3 region is CASSFRWDTGREAFF. CDR3 nucleotides: TGTGCCAGCAGCTTTCGCTGGGACACCGGGAGGGAGGCTTTCTTT.

The chain has TRBV18 and TRBJ2-3, with D perhaps TRBD1 (6 bases). Germline V gene data show CDR1 as KGHSH and CDR2 as LQKENI. The CDR3 has 12 amino acids. The germline V and J ends were trimmed by 4 bases and 5 bases, with 7 bases remaining between them. The CDR3 sequence is CASSRDIDTQYF. In nucleotides, the CDR3 is TGTGCCAGCTCACGGGACATAGATACGCAGTATTTT.

This clone came up once. The rearrangement uses TRBV27 and TRBJ2-4; TRBD2 is a possible D gene (7 bases). From germline, CDR1 is MNHEY and CDR2 SMNVEV (reference sequence). Between the trimmed V and J ends, which lost 0 bases and 2 bases, there was a span of 11 bases. CDR3 length equals 16 residues. The CDR3: CASSLSGGASKNIQYF. The CDR3 bases are TGTGCCAGCAGTTTATCTGGGGGGGCGTCCAAAAACATTCAGTACTTC.

V and J are TRBV3-1 (or the pseudogene TRBV3-2) and TRBJ2-7, with 9 positions matching TRBD1. The length of the CDR3 is 13 residues. J was trimmed by 9 bases and V by 0 bases; bases with no gene match: 3. Per the germline V gene, CDR1 is LGHDT and CDR2 is YNNKEL (reference sequence). The CDR3 protein is CASSQDDRGRQYF. In DNA, the CDR3 is TGTGCCAGCAGCCAAGACGACAGGGGGAGGCAGTACTTC.

V gene TRBV6-6 combines with J gene TRBJ2-7; TRBD1 matches at 11 bases. The CDR3 consists of 15 residues. V lost 5 bases and J lost 5; bases outside the gene matches: 8. Germline V gene lookup returns CDR1 MNHNY and CDR2 SVGAGI (reference sequence). The CDR3 region is CASSARDRGSHEQYF. The CDR3 DNA follows: TGTGCCAGCAGTGCGCGGGACAGGGGGTCCCACGAGCAGTACTTC.

This chain joins TRBV10-1 and TRBJ2-2; TRBD2 is a possible D gene (5 bases). The CDR3 sequence is 15 residues long. Germline CDR1 WNHNN, CDR2 SYGVQD (reference sequence). V lost 2 bases, J lost 5 bases, and 12 bases lay in between. The CDR3 sequence: CASSESLARTGELFF. In DNA, the CDR3 is TGCGCCAGCAGTGAGAGTCTAGCTAGGACCGGGGAGCTGTTTTTT.